The present T cell receptor beta chain was sequenced within a study of OX40 agonist ivuxolimab in advanced cancers. Study-level background: At doses from 0.01 to 10 mg/kg, patients were given intravenous ivuxolimab every 2 weeks.

Profiled with immunoSEQ multiplex PCR; TCRdb holds only in-frame clones, not every one. Of tens of thousands of clones in the sample, approximately 85% were seen once. V lost 7 bases and J lost 0, with 13 bases in between. The CDR3 loop spans 15 amino acids. Germline V gene sequence: CDR1 LNHDA, CDR2 SQIVND (reference sequence). The genes are TRBV19 and TRBJ1-3; D is undetermined. Material: CD4+ or CD8+ T cells sorted from blood, obtained in a trial of the OX40 agonist ivuxolimab. The TCR sequence derives from an adult with an advanced solid tumor such as melanoma, head and neck, liver or kidney cancer. CDR3 sequence reads: CASNPDRASGNTIYF. CDR3 in DNA: TGTGCCAGTAACCCGGACCGTGCCTCTGGAAACACCATATATTTT.